This T cell receptor (beta chain) was profiled in a study of CD8+ T cells in alopecia areata (dated by TCRdb to the late 2010s). Study-wide context: Treated patients were enrolled in an open-label pilot trial of oral tofacitinib, 5 to 10 mg twice daily, for moderate-to-severe alopecia areata. Tofacitinib was given for 6 to 18 months, followed by 6 months of follow-up off drug to assess delayed response and recurrence. The SALT score, which quantifies the percentage of affected scalp surface area, was used to measure disease severity in treated patients. The study used high-throughput TCRbeta sequencing to examine T cell clonal expansion in alopecia areata, in both the C3H/HeJ mouse model and human patients. Human TCRbeta sequencing covered scalp tissue and sorted CD4+ and CD8+ peripheral blood T cells from patchy and totalis/universalis alopecia areata patients and healthy controls. Biopsies were taken from tofacitinib-treated patients at baseline and again at 4 and 24 weeks into treatment, and several of those patients also had a later scalp biopsy. Scalp clonality was compared across normal scalp (n=4), patchy alopecia areata scalp (n=8), and alopecia totalis/universalis scalp (n=8). RNA was obtained with the PAXgene miRNA kit for fixed scalp, the miRNeasy kit for PBMCs, and the RNeasy kit for mouse skin. immunoSEQ multiplex PCR using 35 Vbeta forward primers and 13 Jbeta reverse primers was used to amplify TCRbeta CDR3 regions. Here is what the overall study found, with its caveats: Scalp clonality and the number of expanded CD8+ clones among the top 100 scalp clones were significantly decreased by tofacitinib. Scalp TCR repertoire analysis is complicated because resident alphabeta T cells in normal human skin are also sequenced, whereas mouse skin is dominated by gammadelta T cells. Shared TCR sequences between patients were less evident than in mice, which may be partly attributable to HLA diversity in the patient population. During tofacitinib treatment, many expanded lesional clones stuck around in both scalp and blood, and this persistence may partly explain why relapse happens after treatment is stopped. Lesional scalp, especially in alopecia totalis/universalis, showed higher clonality and more expanded CD8+ clones than normal scalp, suggesting antigenic drive. Because the treated cohort was small and had just a single nonresponder, larger studies are needed to establish links between baseline CD8+ expansion and response.

The CDR3 contains 14 residues, cysteine and phenylalanine counted. Here the CDR3 DNA is all that survives: 42 bases in frame from base 1. The germline V gene (reference sequence) gives CDR1 as MNHNY and CDR2 as SVGAGI. V is cut by 6 bases and J by 4 bases, and the space between the germline ends is 12 bases. A remark on this clone: Its antigen is currently not known. No much larger clone is present one base from it, and per-base qualities are unavailable.

The library came from the immunoSEQ multiplex PCR assay. RNA was extracted from all samples and reverse transcribed into cDNA, which served as template for TCR sequencing. First-strand cDNA was synthesized using SuperScript III with a 2:1 mix of oligo-dT and random hexamers. A synthetic immune receptor repertoire was used to gauge amplification bias, and whatever bias remained was removed computationally. As for the authors' bioinformatics: After raw reads were preprocessed to remove errors, the CDR3 was defined following IMGT conventions as running from the conserved cysteine to phenylalanine. To get clonality, Shannon entropy was normalized by log2 of the number of productive unique TCRs and the result was subtracted from 1. Whether scalp clones were CD4 or CD8 was inferred by matching scalp TCRbeta sequences against CD4 and CD8 repertoires sorted from blood. The immuneACCESS repertoire file appears here via TCRdb, limited to in-frame rearrangements. These files lack a portion of the clones; in checked studies, under half of the deficit traces to unresolved V genes, and the cause of the others is not known. V, J and clone size are taken as reported in that table, and D and trimming were inferred from the DNA itself. This sample has around 190,000 clones in its table, and 64% of those were observed once. 1.3% of the sample lies in the top ten.

Sample treatment or condition, as interpreted from the label and publication: oral pan-JAK inhibitor, 5-10 mg twice daily. From alopecia areata patients, peripheral blood was collected along with lesional scalp punch biopsies. PBMCs were separated by density centrifugation and stained for CD3, CD4 and CD8, after which CD4+ and CD8+ T cells were sorted on a FACSAria. Sequences were derived from CD4+ T cells sorted from blood, sampled around week 50, from a patient treated with tofacitinib. The chain uses TRBV6-6 and TRBJ2-2; the D gene identity is not certain. This receptor was taken from a human donor with alopecia areata. Here is the DNA: TGTGCCAGCAGCCTCACGGTGGGCACCGGGGAGCTGTTTTTT. This translates into CASSLTVGTGELFF.